Below are 10 T cell receptor beta chains sequenced from a single sample in a study of T cell responses to AZD1222 COVID-19 vaccine. The assay was immunoSEQ multiplex PCR, and TCRdb's table has in-frame clones only and misses some. The table has about 180,000 clones, around 90% seen once. Material: peripheral blood, obtained 28 days after the second AZD1222 dose. All receptors derive from an adult who received the AZD1222 COVID-19 vaccine.

The rearrangement joins TRBV24-1 to TRBJ2-5; 11 bases fit TRBD1. Trimming at V came to 9 bases and at J to 5 bases, leaving 4 bases not matched to a gene. Germline-derived CDR1 and CDR2 are KGHDR and SFDVKD. This CDR3 is built from 13 residues. CDR3 sequence (DNA): TGTGCCACCGCGGACAGGGGGCTGGAGACCCAGTACTTC. This gives the protein CATADRGLETQYF.

The chain uses TRBV2 and TRBJ2-5; 7 bases match TRBD2. This CDR3 comprises 16 residues. After removal of 6 bases from V and 5 bases from J, the junction contained 15 bases not matched to a gene. The germline CDR1 and CDR2 sequences are SNHLY and FYNNEI. CDR3 residues: CASSLQLAVGGETQYF. As DNA, the CDR3 is TGTGCCAGCAGCCTACAGCTAGCGGTTGGGGGGGAGACCCAGTACTTC.

This chain uses TRBV6-5 with TRBJ2-7, with TRBD1 as a possible D gene (6 bases). CDR1 and CDR2 (germline): MNHEY, SVGAGI. The CDR3 extends over 15 amino acids. V was trimmed by 2 bases and J by 5 bases, leaving 16 bases between them. For the CDR3, the DNA is TGTGCCAGCAGTTACGGCAGGGGTCCCCCGGACGAGCAGTACTTC. Its translation: CASSYGRGPPDEQYF.

CDR3 loop: CASSAHGTGEQPQHF. CDR3 in DNA: TGTGCCAGCAGTGCACACGGGACAGGCGAACAGCCCCAGCATTTT. The J gene is TRBJ1-5, the V gene TRBV28, with TRBD1 matching over 8 bases. CDR3 length equals 15 residues. The germline gives CDR1 MDHEN, CDR2 SYDVKM. J gave up 7 bases and V 5 bases, and 10 bases lay outside the gene matches.

The rearrangement uses TRBV28 and TRBJ1-2, with D maybe TRBD1 (6 bases). CDR1 is MDHEN and CDR2 is SYDVKM in the germline V gene. Trimming took 4 bases from V and 4 from J, leaving 13 bases between them. CDR3 size: 14 residues. The CDR3 sequence is CASSSHRDFYGYTF. The CDR3 nucleotides are TGTGCCAGCAGTTCCCACAGGGACTTCTATGGCTACACCTTC.

The chain combines TRBV27 with TRBJ1-5; no firm D call. Trimming left V 6 bases short and J 0 bases short, with 15 bases between. This CDR3 contains 16 residues. Germline loops: CDR1 MNHEY, CDR2 SMNVEV (reference sequence). The CDR3 is CASSPGYRVSNQPQHF. CDR3 sequence (DNA): TGTGCCAGCAGCCCCGGGTATCGGGTTAGCAATCAGCCCCAGCATTTT.

The CDR3 coding sequence is TGTGCCAGCAGCTTAGGAGGGACGAGTGAAAAACTGTTTTTT. Residues: CASSLGGTSEKLFF. This chain joins TRBV7-8 and TRBJ1-4, with TRBD1 as a possible D gene (5 bases). V lost 1 base and J 7 bases, leaving 10 bases between the germline ends. CDR3 length: 14 residues. CDR1 is SGHVS, CDR2 FQNEAQ, per germline.

The chain recombines TRBV9 with TRBJ1-3; D remains unclear. CDR3 length: 14 amino acids. Trimming stripped 3 bases from V and 0 bases from J, with 7 bases between. Germline CDR1 reads SGDLS; CDR2 reads YYNGEE. For the CDR3, the DNA is TGTGCCAGCAGCGGGCCCTTCTCTGGAAACACCATATATTTT. This translates into CASSGPFSGNTIYF.

The rearrangement joins TRBV25-1 to TRBJ1-2; TRBD1 might be the D (6 bases). Trimming took off 8 bases at V and 7 bases at J, with 14 bases between the two ends. The CDR3 is made up of 12 amino acids. The germline gives CDR1 MGHDK, CDR2 SYGVNS. CDR3 in DNA: TGTGCCAGCTCGGGGGCCAGGAGTGGCTACACCTTC. Its translation: CASSGARSGYTF.

This chain links TRBV19 with TRBJ2-1; D is undetermined. Trimming took off 7 bases at V and 4 bases at J, with 11 bases between the two ends. Germline CDR1 is LNHDA and CDR2 is SQIVND (reference sequence). This CDR3 contains 13 residues. This CDR3 reads CASNAGSYNEQFF. As DNA, the CDR3 is TGTGCCAGTAATGCAGGATCGTACAATGAGCAGTTCTTC. Filled out from reference TRBV19 and TRBJ2-1, the complete variable domain reads DGGITQSPKYLFRKEGQNVTLSCEQNLNHDAMYWYRQDPGQGLRLIYYSQIVNDFQKGDIAEGYSVSREKKESFPLTVTSAQKNPTAFYLCASNAGSYNEQFFGPGTRLTVL.